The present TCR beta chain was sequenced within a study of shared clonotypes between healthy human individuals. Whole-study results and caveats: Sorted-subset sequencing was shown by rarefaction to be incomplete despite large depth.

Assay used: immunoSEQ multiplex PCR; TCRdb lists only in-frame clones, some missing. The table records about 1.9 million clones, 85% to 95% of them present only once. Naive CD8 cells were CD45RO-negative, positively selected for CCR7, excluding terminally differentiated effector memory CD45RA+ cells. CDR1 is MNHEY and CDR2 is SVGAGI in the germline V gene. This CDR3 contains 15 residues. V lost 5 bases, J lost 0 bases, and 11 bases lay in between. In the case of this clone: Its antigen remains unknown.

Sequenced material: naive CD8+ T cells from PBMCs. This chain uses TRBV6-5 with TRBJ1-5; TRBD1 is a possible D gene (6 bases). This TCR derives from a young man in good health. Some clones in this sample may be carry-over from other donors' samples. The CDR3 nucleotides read TGTGCCAGCAGTCAGGGGCGGCGTAGCAATCAGCCCCAGCATTTT. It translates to CASSQGRRSNQPQHF.